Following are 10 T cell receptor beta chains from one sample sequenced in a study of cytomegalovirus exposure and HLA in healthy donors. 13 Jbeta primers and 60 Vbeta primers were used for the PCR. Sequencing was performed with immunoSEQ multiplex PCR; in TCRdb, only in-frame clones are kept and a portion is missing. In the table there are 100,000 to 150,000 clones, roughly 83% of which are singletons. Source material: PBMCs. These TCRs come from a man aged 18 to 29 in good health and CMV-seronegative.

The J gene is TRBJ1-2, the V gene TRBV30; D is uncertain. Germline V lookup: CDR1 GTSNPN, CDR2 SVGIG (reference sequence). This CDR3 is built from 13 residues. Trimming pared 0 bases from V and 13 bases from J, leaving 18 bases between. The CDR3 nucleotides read TGTGCCTGGAGTGTCCAGGAGGGTCGAACGGGCACCTTC. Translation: CAWSVQEGRTGTF.

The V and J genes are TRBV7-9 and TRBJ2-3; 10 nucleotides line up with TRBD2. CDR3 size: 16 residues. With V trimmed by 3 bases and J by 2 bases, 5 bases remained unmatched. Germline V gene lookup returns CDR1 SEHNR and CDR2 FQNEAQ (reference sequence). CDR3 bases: TGTGCCAGCAGCTTCGTAGCGGGAGGTCCCACAGATACGCAGTATTTT. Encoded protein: CASSFVAGGPTDTQYF.

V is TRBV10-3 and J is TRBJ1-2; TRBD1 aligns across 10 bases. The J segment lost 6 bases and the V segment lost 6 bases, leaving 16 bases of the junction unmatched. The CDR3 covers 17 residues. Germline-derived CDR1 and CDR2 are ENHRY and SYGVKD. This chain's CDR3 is CAIRRAWGQGQVHGYTF. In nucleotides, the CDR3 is TGTGCCATCAGGAGGGCCTGGGGACAGGGGCAAGTACATGGCTACACCTTC.

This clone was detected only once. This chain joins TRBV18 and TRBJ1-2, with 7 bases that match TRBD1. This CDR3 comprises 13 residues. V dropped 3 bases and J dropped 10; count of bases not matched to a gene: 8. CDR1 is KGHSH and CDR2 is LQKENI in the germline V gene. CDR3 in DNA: TGTGCCAGCTCACCGCCGCGACAGGGAAACTACACCTTC. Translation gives CASSPPRQGNYTF.

CDR3 residues: CASSLGQGTNEQYF. CDR3 coding DNA: TGCGCCAGCAGCCTGGGACAGGGTACGAACGAGCAGTACTTC. The chain couples TRBV5-1 to TRBJ2-7; 9 nucleotides line up with TRBD1. CDR1 is SGHRS, CDR2 YFSETQ, per germline. CDR3 length: 14 residues. V lost 4 bases to trimming and J lost 5 bases; unmatched junction nucleotides: 7.

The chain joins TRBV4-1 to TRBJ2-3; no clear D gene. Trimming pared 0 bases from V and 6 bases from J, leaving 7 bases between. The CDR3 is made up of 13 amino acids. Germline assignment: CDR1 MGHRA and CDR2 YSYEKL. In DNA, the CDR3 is TGCGCCAGCAGCCAAGACCCCCGGGATACGCAGTATTTT. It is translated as CASSQDPRDTQYF.

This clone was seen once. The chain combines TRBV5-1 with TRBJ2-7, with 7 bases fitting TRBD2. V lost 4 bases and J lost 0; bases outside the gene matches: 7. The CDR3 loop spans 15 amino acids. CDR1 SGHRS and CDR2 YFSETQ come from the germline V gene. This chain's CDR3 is CASSAWGGGSYEQYF. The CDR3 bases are TGCGCCAGCAGCGCATGGGGGGGTGGCTCCTACGAGCAGTACTTC.

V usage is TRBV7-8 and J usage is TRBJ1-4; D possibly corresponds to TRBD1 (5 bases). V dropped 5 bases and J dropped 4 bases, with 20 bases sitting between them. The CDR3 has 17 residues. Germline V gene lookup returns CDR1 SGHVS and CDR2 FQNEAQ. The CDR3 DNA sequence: TGTGCCAGCAGCCCCGGGGGAGGAGGACCGGTTAATGAAAAACTGTTTTTT. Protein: CASSPGGGGPVNEKLFF.

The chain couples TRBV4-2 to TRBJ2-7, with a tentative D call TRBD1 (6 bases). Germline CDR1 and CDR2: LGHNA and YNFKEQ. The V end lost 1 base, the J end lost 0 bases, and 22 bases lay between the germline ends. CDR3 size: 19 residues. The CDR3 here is CASSQVGIPGGGSSYEQYF. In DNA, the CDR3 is TGTGCCAGCAGCCAAGTTGGGATTCCTGGGGGCGGCAGCTCCTACGAGCAGTACTTC.

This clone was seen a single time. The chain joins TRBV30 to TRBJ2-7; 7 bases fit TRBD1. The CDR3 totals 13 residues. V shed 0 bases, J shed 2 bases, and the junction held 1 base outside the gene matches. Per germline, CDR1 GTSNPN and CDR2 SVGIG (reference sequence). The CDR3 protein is CAWSVGTAYEQYF. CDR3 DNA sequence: TGTGCCTGGAGTGTCGGGACAGCCTACGAGCAGTACTTC.